Following are 22 T cell receptor beta chains from one sample sequenced in a study of cytomegalovirus exposure and HLA in healthy donors. The PCR ran on 60 Vbeta and 13 Jbeta primers. Sequencing used immunoSEQ multiplex PCR; TCRdb keeps in-frame clones, though not all of them. The sample includes 150,000 to 200,000 clones, around 80% of them seen just once. The sample consisted of PBMCs. The receptors derive from a man aged 40-49 years in good health and CMV-seronegative.

The chain combines TRBV6-5 with TRBJ1-4; 7 positions match TRBD1. The V and J ends lost 6 bases and 8 bases, in that order; junction bases with no gene match: 12. Germline V gives CDR1 MNHEY, CDR2 SVGAGI. The CDR3 contains 15 residues. The CDR3 nucleotides are TGTGCCAGCAGGGCGAGAGGGGGCGCAGAAGAAAAACTGTTTTTT. It codes for CASRARGGAEEKLFF.

V usage is TRBV5-4 and J usage is TRBJ2-2, with 11 nucleotides matching TRBD2. The CDR3 consists of 15 residues. The V gene end was trimmed by 7 bases and the J gene end by 0 bases; junction bases not matched to a gene: 2. Germline V gene lookup returns CDR1 SGHNT and CDR2 YYREEE (reference sequence). Here the CDR3 reads CASGTSGANTGELFF. DNA of the CDR3: TGTGCCAGCGGGACTAGCGGAGCGAACACCGGGGAGCTGTTTTTT.

V usage is TRBV5-1 and J usage is TRBJ2-2; possibly TRBD2 for D (5 bases). The V gene lost 4 bases and the J gene lost 0 bases, with 13 bases spanning the gap. The CDR3 has 16 residues. CDR1 is SGHRS, CDR2 YFSETQ, per germline. The CDR3 sequence: CASSLSGSSNTGELFF. The CDR3 DNA reads as TGCGCCAGCAGCCTCAGCGGCAGTTCGAACACCGGGGAGCTGTTTTTT.

The chain is built from TRBV27 and TRBJ2-7; 8 bases line up with TRBD1. The germline CDR1 and CDR2 sequences are MNHEY and SMNVEV (reference sequence). The trim removed 0 bases at V and 1 base at J, leaving 5 bases unmatched. The CDR3 totals 16 residues. The CDR3 here is CASSLSGRGQSYEQYF. CDR3 DNA sequence: TGTGCCAGCAGTTTATCGGGCAGGGGGCAGTCCTACGAGCAGTACTTC.

The chain employs TRBV18 and TRBJ2-1; 10 bases line up with TRBD2. The length of the CDR3 is 15 residues. Germline-derived CDR1 and CDR2 are KGHSH and LQKENI. The trim removed 2 bases at V and 6 bases at J, leaving 4 bases unmatched. The CDR3 protein is CASSPTAGGGNEQFF. CDR3 nucleotide sequence: TGTGCCAGCTCACCAACAGCGGGAGGGGGCAATGAGCAGTTCTTC.

This sequence joins TRBV2 and TRBJ1-1; D is ambiguous. From germline, CDR1 is SNHLY and CDR2 FYNNEI. The CDR3 is 12 amino acids. Trimming cost V 5 bases and J 2 bases, with 6 bases left between them. CDR3 loop: CASSWQNTEAFF. The CDR3 DNA follows: TGTGCCAGCAGTTGGCAAAACACTGAAGCTTTCTTT.

This clone was recorded a few times. The chain has TRBV14 and TRBJ2-2, with D perhaps matching TRBD1 (5 bases). The CDR3 is made up of 17 amino acids. CDR1 and CDR2 from the germline V gene are SGHDN and FVKESK. The V gene lost 1 base and the J gene lost 1 base, with 13 bases spanning the gap. The CDR3 spells CASSQAPGILNTGELFF. In DNA, the CDR3 is TGTGCCAGCAGCCAAGCCCCAGGGATACTGAACACCGGGGAGCTGTTTTTT.

The chain has TRBV9 and TRBJ2-5; D ambiguous. Germline-derived CDR1 and CDR2 are SGDLS and YYNGEE. Trimming took 4 bases from V and 4 from J, leaving 17 bases between them. This CDR3 comprises 15 residues. The CDR3 nucleotides are TGTGCCAGCAGCCCCCATAGTGGTCCTGGAGAGACCCAGTACTTC. This sequence encodes CASSPHSGPGETQYF.

This chain's CDR3 is CASRGGWETSTDTQYF. The CDR3 DNA reads as TGTGCCAGTAGGGGGGGTTGGGAAACTAGCACAGATACGCAGTATTTT. This chain joins TRBV19 and TRBJ2-3; D is possibly TRBD2 (6 bases). The CDR3 sequence is 16 residues long. Germline V gene lookup returns CDR1 LNHDA and CDR2 SQIVND (reference sequence). With 6 bases removed from V and 0 bases from J, the gap between germline ends came to 16 bases.

The rearrangement links TRBV29-1 to TRBJ1-1, with a possible D match to TRBD1 (6 bases). V lost 0 bases to trimming and J lost 0 bases, with 11 bases between them. Germline V gene data show CDR1 as SQVTM and CDR2 as ANQGSEA. The CDR3 extends over 15 amino acids. CDR3 residues: CSVEDLTGMNTEAFF. The CDR3 region has the DNA TGCAGCGTTGAAGATCTTACAGGGATGAACACTGAAGCTTTCTTT.

The CDR3 loop reads CASSVVASGGLAETQYF. In nucleotides, the CDR3 is TGTGCCAGCAGCGTAGTGGCTAGCGGGGGCCTGGCAGAGACCCAGTACTTC. The rearrangement uses TRBV9 and TRBJ2-5, with 10 bases aligning to TRBD2. Germline CDR1 SGDLS, CDR2 YYNGEE. With V trimmed by 0 bases and J by 4 bases, 9 bases remained unmatched. The CDR3 sequence is 17 residues long. Variable domain in full (rest from reference TRBV9 and TRBJ2-5): DSGVTQTPKHLITATGQRVTLRCSPRSGDLSVYWYQQSLDQGLQFLIQYYNGEERAKGNILERFSAQQFPDLHSELNLSSLELGDSALYFCASSVVASGGLAETQYFGPGTRLLVL.

The chain employs TRBV5-6 and TRBJ1-2; no clear D. The V end was cut by 1 base, the J end by 3 bases, with 4 bases between. CDR3 length: 12 amino acids. In germline, CDR1 is SGHDT, CDR2 YYEEEE. CDR3 bases: TGTGCCAGCAGCTTGCGTGACTATGGCTACACCTTC. Translation: CASSLRDYGYTF.

The rearrangement uses TRBV7-9 and TRBJ2-5; possible D gene TRBD1, 6 bases. Germline V gene lookup returns CDR1 SEHNR and CDR2 FQNEAQ (reference sequence). The CDR3 spans 14 residues. Trimming shortened V by 1 base and J by 5 bases, and 11 bases separated the two germline ends. CDR3 DNA: TGTGCCAGCAGCTTAGTGGGGGCAAGGGAGACCCAGTACTTC. Residues: CASSLVGARETQYF.

The sample holds one count of this clone. This rearrangement joins TRBV29-1 to TRBJ2-5; a weak D match, TRBD1 (5 bases). The CDR3 contains 13 residues. In germline, CDR1 is SQVTM, CDR2 ANQGSEA. V was clipped by 6 bases and J by 4 bases, with 15 bases between them. The CDR3 region has the DNA TGCAGCGTCGCGACCAGGGTAGGAGAGACCCAGTACTTC. It specifies CSVATRVGETQYF.

The chain uses TRBV5-4 and TRBJ2-4, with TRBD2 matching over 12 bases. V was pared by 0 bases and J by 1 base, with 5 bases of the junction left unmatched. The CDR3 is made up of 18 amino acids. The germline gives CDR1 SGHNT, CDR2 YYREEE (reference sequence). The CDR3 is CASSLETSGSGAKNIQYF. The DNA of the CDR3 is TGTGCCAGCAGCTTGGAGACTAGCGGGAGTGGGGCCAAAAACATTCAGTACTTC.

The V gene is TRBV19, the J gene TRBJ1-2; D unclear. The V and J ends lost 9 bases and 0 bases respectively, with 17 bases between them. Germline V gene data show CDR1 as LNHDA and CDR2 as SQIVND (reference sequence). The CDR3 runs 15 residues. The DNA for the CDR3 is TGTGCCAGCCATATTGCGGAGGGAGCTAACTATGGCTACACCTTC. Its protein product is CASHIAEGANYGYTF.

The V gene is TRBV7-3, the J gene TRBJ2-2; TRBD2 aligns across 8 bases. The V segment lost 4 bases and the J segment 7 bases; nucleotides outside the gene matches: 14. Germline V CDR1 and CDR2: SGHTA, FQGTGA. The length of the CDR3 is 17 residues. The CDR3 spells CASSSAVWREEVGELFF. CDR3 bases: TGTGCCAGCAGCTCCGCCGTCTGGCGGGAGGAGGTCGGGGAGCTGTTTTTT.

This clone was detected a few times. This sequence joins TRBV27 and TRBJ1-6, with D tentatively TRBD1 (5 bases). V was cut by 6 bases and J by 0 bases, with 15 bases left in between. The CDR3 runs to 17 residues. CDR1 is MNHEY, CDR2 SMNVEV, per germline (reference sequence). CDR3 sequence reads: CASSSRVSSSYNSPLHF. CDR3 nucleotide sequence: TGTGCCAGCAGCTCCAGGGTGTCGAGCTCCTATAATTCACCCCTCCACTTT.

The J gene is TRBJ2-5, the V gene TRBV7-3, with D possibly TRBD2 on 5 matching bases. The CDR3 is 13 residues long. The V gene lost 4 bases and the J gene lost 5 bases, with 11 bases spanning the gap. From germline, CDR1 is SGHTA and CDR2 FQGTGA. Written as DNA, the CDR3 is TGTGCCAGCAGCTCGGGGTCTCCGGAGACCCAGTACTTC. Amino acid sequence: CASSSGSPETQYF.

The rearrangement links TRBV7-2 to TRBJ1-3, with 8 bases aligning to TRBD1. CDR3 length equals 14 residues. Germline V lookup: CDR1 SGHTA, CDR2 FQGNSA. Losses at the gene ends were 4 bases for V and 3 bases for J; bases not matched to a gene: 2. DNA of the CDR3: TGTGCCAGCAGCTCAGGGGGCGGTGGAAACACCATATATTTT. Protein sequence: CASSSGGGGNTIYF.

The rearrangement links TRBV5-1 to TRBJ2-5; 9 nucleotides agree with TRBD1. V shed 0 bases, J shed 3 bases, and the junction held 6 bases outside the gene matches. The germline gives CDR1 SGHRS, CDR2 YFSETQ. This CDR3 spans 16 amino acids. The CDR3 nucleotides read TGCGCCAGCAGCTTGGAAAAGACAGGGGGTGAAGAGACCCAGTACTTC. It encodes CASSLEKTGGEETQYF.

This clone was observed a few times. The V call is TRBV4-3, the J call TRBJ1-4; 7 bases line up with TRBD1. Looked up from germline, CDR1 is LGHNA and CDR2 is YSLEER. The trim removed 1 base at V and 4 bases at J, leaving 3 bases unmatched. There are 15 residues in the CDR3. CDR3 loop: CASSQGQGFNEKLFF. CDR3 bases: TGCGCCAGCAGCCAAGGACAGGGTTTTAATGAAAAACTGTTTTTT.